This T cell receptor (beta chain) was retrieved from a study of T cell responses to AZD1222 COVID-19 vaccine. Details on this clone: Its antigen remains unknown.

Study-wide results and caveats: In a largely white British group with more females than males, clonal diversity was possibly underestimated. Repertoires were collected only later (after the peak T cell response had occurred).

Second-dose timings of about 4 or about 12 weeks were pooled. This CDR3 contains 15 residues. Germline loops: CDR1 MNHEY, CDR2 SVGAGI. V was pared by 6 bases and J by 1 base, with 13 bases between. The table came from immunoSEQ multiplex PCR; TCRdb's copy has only in-frame clones and leaves some out. The data hold some 42,000 clones, with approximately 88% observed a single time. Here the sequenced sample was peripheral blood, taken 28 days after the second AZD1222 dose. This sequence joins TRBV6-5 and TRBJ1-5; tentatively, D is TRBD1 (6 bases). The sequence was obtained from an adult who received the AZD1222 COVID-19 vaccine. CDR3 amino acids: CASRWTADSNQPQHF. CDR3 DNA sequence: TGTGCCAGCAGATGGACAGCGGACAGCAATCAGCCCCAGCATTTT.